Following are 8 T cell receptor beta chains from one sample sequenced in a study of CD8 T cells in Susac syndrome. Random hexamers primed reverse transcription of about 0.45 to 1 ug RNA. A single record per CDR3 protein comes from TCRdb applying MiXCR to the immunoSEQ multiplex PCR reads. This table has approximately 150,000 distinct CDR3 sequences, approximately 94% appearing once. Sequencing was performed on CD4+ T cells from PBMCs. All receptors come from a human donor with multiple sclerosis.

In DNA form, the CDR3 reads TGTGCCAGCAGTCGACTAGCGGCCTCCTACGAGCAGTACTTC. Its protein product is CASSRLAASYEQYF. V usage is TRBV11-2 and J usage is TRBJ2-7; TRBD2 agrees at 9 bases. Germline V gives CDR1 SGHAT, CDR2 FQNNGV. This CDR3 contains 14 residues. The J segment lost 0 bases and the V segment lost 6 bases, leaving 3 bases of the junction unmatched.

This rearrangement joins TRBV12-3 or TRBV12-4 to TRBJ1-3; D is uncertain. This CDR3 region has 15 residues. Trimming stripped 6 bases from V and 5 bases from J, with 17 bases between. The CDR3: CASSPYADMRNTIYF. The CDR3 coding sequence is TGTGCCAGCAGCCCTTACGCAGATATGCGAAACACCATATATTTT.

As DNA, the CDR3 is TGTGCCAGCAGGCAAAGGTACGAGCAGTACTTC. Amino acid sequence: CASRQRYEQYF. The chain recombines TRBV28 with TRBJ2-7; D not resolved. The germline V gene has CDR1 MDHEN and CDR2 SYDVKM. The ends were cut back, 6 bases at V and 4 bases at J, with 7 bases in the middle. The CDR3 has 11 residues.

The gene calls are TRBV24-1 and TRBJ2-5; 9 bases are shared with TRBD2. This CDR3 is 17 amino acids long. Germline lookup yields CDR1 KGHDR and CDR2 SFDVKD. The ends lost 2 bases at V and 5 bases at J; junction bases unmatched: 11. The CDR3 loop reads CATSDYWSSGRRETQYF. The CDR3 bases are TGTGCCACCAGTGATTATTGGAGTAGCGGGAGAAGGGAGACCCAGTACTTC.

The chain joins TRBV29-1 to TRBJ1-5; maybe TRBD1 (5 bases). CDR3 length equals 12 residues. V lost 7 bases, J lost 5 bases, and 12 bases lay in between. Germline CDR1 reads SQVTM; CDR2 reads ANQGSEA. CDR3 DNA sequence: TGCAGCGCTAAAGTCAGGGATCAGCCCCAGCATTTT. Translation: CSAKVRDQPQHF.

CDR3 residues: CSVGGQRETQYF. In DNA form, the CDR3 reads TGCAGCGTTGGAGGACAGAGGGAGACCCAGTACTTC. The V gene is TRBV29-1, the J gene TRBJ2-5; perhaps TRBD1 as D (6 bases). The germline V gene encodes CDR1 SQVTM and CDR2 ANQGSEA. The CDR3 length is 12 residues. V lost 4 bases and J lost 5, with 11 bases in between.

This rearrangement joins TRBV10-3 to TRBJ2-3; tentative D call: TRBD2 (6 bases). Germline CDR1 reads ENHRY; CDR2 reads SYGVKD. The CDR3 is 13 amino acids. V gave up 7 bases and J gave up 5 bases, with 13 bases separating them. The CDR3: CAINRESQDTQYF. Written as DNA, the CDR3 is TGTGCCATCAATCGGGAGTCCCAAGATACGCAGTATTTT.

The chain is built from TRBV20-1 and TRBJ2-7, with TRBD2 matching over 10 bases. The CDR3 loop spans 16 amino acids. Germline loops: CDR1 DFQATT, CDR2 SNEGSKA (reference sequence). With 3 bases clipped from V and 7 bases from J, the junction kept 15 bases outside the gene matches. CDR3 region: CSASSALAGESREQYF. The CDR3 coding sequence is TGCAGTGCTAGTTCCGCGCTAGCGGGAGAGTCGCGGGAGCAGTACTTC.